The clone carrying this T cell receptor beta chain came up a few times. Its antigen is unidentified. The data stem from a study of T-cell memory formation after mild COVID-19. Study-wide background: TCR clusters were mostly confined to one donor each. Overall study findings and caveats: Contracting clones localized mainly to CM and EM when CD4+ and mainly to EMRA when CD8+. Day 15 to 85 contracting clones showed balanced CD4/CD8; later expanders leaned CD4+.

This CDR3 is built from 15 residues. V trimming: 7 bases; J trimming: 5 bases; junction bases outside the gene matches: 9. Germline V gives CDR1 SGHRS, CDR2 YFSETQ. TCRdb used MiXCR to reprocess the 5' RACE reads, holding one entry per CDR3 protein. This table holds 350,000 to 550,000 distinct CDR3 sequences, roughly 17% found once. Sequenced material: PBMCs or a T cell subset sorted from them (not recorded which). The rearrangement uses TRBV5-1 and TRBJ2-5, with 12 bases identical to TRBD2. The sequence was collected from a man aged 18 to 30 who had mild COVID-19 (a few samples of this study predate the infection). Cell type and time point are not known. CDR3 in DNA: TGCGCCAGCTCGGAGACTAGCGGGGGAATCGAGACCCAGTACTTC. Translating gives CASSETSGGIETQYF.